This T cell receptor (beta chain) was obtained from a study of tumor and adjacent non-tumor tissue in lung cancer. Worth noting for this clonotype: A read error may produce the germline difference seen at one junction end.

TCRbeta libraries were built with three rounds of nested PCR, modified from ARM-PCR. MiXCR, applied by TCRdb to the multiplex PCR reads, yields one record per CDR3 protein. Altogether 60,000 to 85,000 distinct CDR3 sequences are present, around 85% being singletons, with the ten largest covering 10% to 15%. The template was RNA from unsorted bulk tissue. The CDR3 loop spans 19 amino acids. Germline V lookup: CDR1 DFQATT, CDR2 SNEGSKA (reference sequence). The receptor's source is a woman aged 50 to 60 with non-small cell lung cancer. Sequences were obtained from lung tumor tissue. The chain joins TRBV20-1 to TRBJ2-1; TRBD2 agrees at 11 bases. CDR3 DNA sequence: TGTAGTGCTAGAGCTACCGACGTAGGGGGACTAGCGGAATACAATGAGCAGTTCTTC. Translation gives CSARATDVGGLAEYNEQFF.